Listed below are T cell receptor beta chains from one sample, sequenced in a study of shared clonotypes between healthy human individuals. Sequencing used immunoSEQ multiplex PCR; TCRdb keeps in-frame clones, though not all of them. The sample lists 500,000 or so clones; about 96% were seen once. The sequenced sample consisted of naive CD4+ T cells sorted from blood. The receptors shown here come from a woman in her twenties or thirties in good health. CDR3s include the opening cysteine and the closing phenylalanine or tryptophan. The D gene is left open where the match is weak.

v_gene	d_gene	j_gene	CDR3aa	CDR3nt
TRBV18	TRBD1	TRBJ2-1	CASHRDRNNEQFF	TGTGCCAGCCACCGGGACAGGAACAATGAGCAGTTCTTC
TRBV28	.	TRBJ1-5	CASSFEGRRHQPQHF	TGTGCCAGCAGTTTCGAAGGACGACGTCATCAGCCCCAGCATTTT
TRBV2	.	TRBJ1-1	CASTGNTEAFF	TGTGCCAGCACGGGCAACACTGAAGCTTTCTTT
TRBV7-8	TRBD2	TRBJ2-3	CASSSDAGGPLDTQYF	TGTGCCAGCAGCTCGGATGCGGGAGGACCTTTAGATACGCAGTATTTT
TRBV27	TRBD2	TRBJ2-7	CASGLTGRGYEQYF	TGTGCCAGCGGTTTAACCGGGAGGGGATACGAGCAGTACTTC
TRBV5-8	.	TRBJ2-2	CASSWGTDGGVAGELFF	TGTGCCAGCAGCTGGGGGACGGACGGTGGGGTAGCCGGGGAGCTGTTTTTT
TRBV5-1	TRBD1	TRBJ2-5	CATGTGGRETQYF	TGCGCCACCGGGACAGGGGGGAGAGAGACCCAGTACTTC
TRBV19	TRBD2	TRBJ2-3	CASSLLAVGTDTQYF	TGTGCCAGTAGCCTACTAGCGGTTGGCACAGATACGCAGTATTTT
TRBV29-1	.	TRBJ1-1	CSADEGLNTEAFF	TGCAGCGCCGACGAGGGCTTGAACACTGAAGCTTTCTTT
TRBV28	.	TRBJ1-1	CASSLLTVSNEAFF	TGTGCCAGCAGTTTACTTACTGTCTCCAACGAAGCTTTCTTT
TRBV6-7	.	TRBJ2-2	CASPAQHTGELFF	TGTGCCAGCCCGGCGCAACACACCGGGGAGCTGTTTTTT
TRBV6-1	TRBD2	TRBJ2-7	CASSTWAGGPGEQYF	TGTGCCAGCTCGACGTGGGCGGGAGGGCCTGGCGAGCAGTACTTC
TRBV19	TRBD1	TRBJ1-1	CASRAGGSGKDTEAFF	TGTGCCAGTAGGGCAGGGGGCTCGGGGAAGGACACTGAAGCTTTCTTT
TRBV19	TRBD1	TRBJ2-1	CASSLGQNNNEQFF	TGTGCCAGTAGTTTGGGACAGAACAACAATGAGCAGTTCTTC
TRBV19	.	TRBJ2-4	CASSIPLTGNKNIQYF	TGTGCCAGTAGTATCCCACTAACAGGGAACAAAAACATTCAGTACTTC
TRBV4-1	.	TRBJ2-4	CASSQDPREDIQYF	TGCGCCAGCAGCCAAGATCCTCGCGAGGACATTCAGTACTTC